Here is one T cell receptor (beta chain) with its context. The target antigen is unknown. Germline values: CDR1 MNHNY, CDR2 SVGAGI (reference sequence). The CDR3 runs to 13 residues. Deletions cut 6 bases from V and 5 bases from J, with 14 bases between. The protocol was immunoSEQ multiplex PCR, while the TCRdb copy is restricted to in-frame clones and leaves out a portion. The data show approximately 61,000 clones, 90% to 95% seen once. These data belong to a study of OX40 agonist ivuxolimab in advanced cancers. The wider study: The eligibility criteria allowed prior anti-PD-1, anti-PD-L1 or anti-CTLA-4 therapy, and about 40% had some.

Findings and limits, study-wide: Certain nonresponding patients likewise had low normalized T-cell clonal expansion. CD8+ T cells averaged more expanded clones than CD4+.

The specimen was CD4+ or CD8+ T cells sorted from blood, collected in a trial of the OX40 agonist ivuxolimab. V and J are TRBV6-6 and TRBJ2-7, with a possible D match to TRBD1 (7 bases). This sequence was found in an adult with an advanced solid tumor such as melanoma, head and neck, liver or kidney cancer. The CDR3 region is CASSATGRNEQYF. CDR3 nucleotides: TGTGCCAGCAGCGCGACAGGGAGGAACGAGCAGTACTTC.